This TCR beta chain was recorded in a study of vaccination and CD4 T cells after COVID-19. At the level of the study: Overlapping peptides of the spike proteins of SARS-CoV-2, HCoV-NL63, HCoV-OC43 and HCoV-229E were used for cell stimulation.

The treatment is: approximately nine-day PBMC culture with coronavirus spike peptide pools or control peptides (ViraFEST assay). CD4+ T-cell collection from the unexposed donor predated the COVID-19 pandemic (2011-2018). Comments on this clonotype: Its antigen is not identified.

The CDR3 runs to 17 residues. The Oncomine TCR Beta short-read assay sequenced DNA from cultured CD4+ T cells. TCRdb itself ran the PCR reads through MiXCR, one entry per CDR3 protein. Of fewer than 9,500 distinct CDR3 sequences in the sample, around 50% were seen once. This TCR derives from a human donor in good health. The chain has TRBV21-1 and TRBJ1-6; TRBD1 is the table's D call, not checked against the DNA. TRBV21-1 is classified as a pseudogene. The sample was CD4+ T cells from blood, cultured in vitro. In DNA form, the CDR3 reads TGTGCCAGCAGCCGGGGCTATGGCGGAAGGAAGAATTCACCCCTCCACTTT. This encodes CASSRGYGGRKNSPLHF.